The clone carrying this T cell receptor beta chain came up a few times. Its specificity is not known. The assay was immunoSEQ multiplex PCR, and TCRdb's table has in-frame clones only and misses some. This sample has about 97,000 clones, with about nine tenths found just once. The data were taken from a study of graft-versus-host responses after intestinal transplantation. About the study: Isolated intestinal, liver-intestinal, or multivisceral transplants had been given to the recipients. Tacrolimus and steroids were given for two to three years to all recipients after anti-thymocyte globulin induction.

Study findings and constraints: Ileal or blood samples showed some GvH clones first, and such clones were also found in recipient marrow.

This CDR3 is built from 16 residues. This receptor was obtained from a human patient who received an intestinal transplant, so some T cells may come from the graft donor. The chain uses TRBV21-1 and TRBJ2-2. TRBV21-1 is termed a pseudogene. The sequenced sample was PBMCs, obtained roughly 68 weeks after intestinal transplant. Written as DNA, the CDR3 is TGTGCCAGCAGCAAAGTTGCCCAGCCGAACACCGGGGAGCTGTTTTTT. Residues: CASSKVAQPNTGELFF.